This paragraph covers one T cell receptor (beta chain) sequence. Its antigen is not known. Researchers collected approximately 9.9 milliliters of peripheral blood from every single donor. This entry is derived from a study of blood T cells in healthy people across ages. Study-level information: About one barcoded beta molecule per two T cells came from capture by template switching.

The authors ran a second PCR of about 6 to 11 cycles using a sample-barcoded 5' primer and a J-beta primer mix. Using its own MiXCR run on the 5' RACE reads, TCRdb lists one record per CDR3 protein. The table lists hundreds of thousands of distinct CDR3 sequences, roughly 50% of them singletons. Notes on the study in general: It was the long-lived donors that had more naive CD4+ cells and higher diversity than aged donors. Naive and antigen-experienced cells could not be conclusively compared, given unsorted PBMCs.

The sequence was collected from a man under 40 in good health. The sample was blood.

CDR3 amino acids: CATRTGYTGELFF. The CDR3 bases are TGTGCCACCCGGACAGGGTACACCGGGGAGCTGTTTTTT. The rearrangement links TRBV15 to TRBJ2-2; 8 bases agree with TRBD1. With 8 bases clipped from V and 3 bases from J, the junction kept 2 bases outside the gene matches. The CDR3 totals 13 residues. Germline loops: CDR1 LNHNV, CDR2 YYDKDF (reference sequence).